This T cell receptor beta chain derives from a study of vaccination and CD4 T cells after COVID-19. In the study overall: A median of around 70 days (range 14 to 241) separated dose two from the taking of post-vaccine samples.

Treatment: roughly ten-day PBMC culture with coronavirus spike peptide pools or control peptides (ViraFEST assay). The germline gives CDR1 DFQATT, CDR2 SNEGSKA (reference sequence). This CDR3 has 16 residues. V lost 0 bases and J lost 0, with 12 bases in between. Once obtained from cultured CD4+ T cells, the DNA was sequenced using the Oncomine TCR Beta short-read assay. MiXCR, applied by TCRdb to the PCR reads, yields one record per CDR3 protein. The table lists about 23,000 distinct CDR3 sequences, over 60% of them singletons, with roughly a fifth in the top ten. This clonotype was seen once. Its matching antigen is unknown.

The specimen was CD4+ T cells from blood, cultured in vitro, collected after SARS-CoV-2 vaccination. This TCR came from a human donor who received a COVID-19 vaccine. This chain connects TRBV20-1 to TRBJ1-5, with D unclear. The CDR3 is CSARDGRVDSNQPQHF. CDR3 DNA: TGCAGTGCTAGAGATGGGCGGGTGGATAGCAATCAGCCCCAGCATTTT.